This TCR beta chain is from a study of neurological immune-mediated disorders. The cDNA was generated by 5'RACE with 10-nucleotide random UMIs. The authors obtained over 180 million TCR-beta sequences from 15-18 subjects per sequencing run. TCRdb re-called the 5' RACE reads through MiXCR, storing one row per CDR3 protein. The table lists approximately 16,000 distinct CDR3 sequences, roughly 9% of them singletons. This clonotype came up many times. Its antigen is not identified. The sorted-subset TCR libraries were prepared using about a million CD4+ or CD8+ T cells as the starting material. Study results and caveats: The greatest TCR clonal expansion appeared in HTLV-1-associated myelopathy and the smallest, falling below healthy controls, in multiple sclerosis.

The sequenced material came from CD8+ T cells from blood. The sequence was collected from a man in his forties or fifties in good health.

The CDR3 here is CASSLVGSSYNEQFF. The DNA of the CDR3 is TGTGCCAGCAGCTTGGTCGGAAGCTCCTACAATGAGCAGTTCTTC. This sequence joins TRBV5-5 and TRBJ2-1; D ambiguous. V was shortened by 0 bases and J by 0 bases, with 7 bases between the two germline ends. Looked up from germline, CDR1 is SGHKS and CDR2 is YYEKEE (reference sequence). This CDR3 region has 15 residues.